This TCR beta chain was identified in a study of CD8+ T cells in alopecia areata (dated by TCRdb to about 2018). Background on the whole study: In both human patients and the C3H/HeJ mouse model, the study applied high-throughput TCRbeta sequencing to look at T cell clonal expansion in alopecia areata. Scalp tissue and sorted CD4+ and CD8+ peripheral blood T cells from patchy and totalis/universalis alopecia areata patients and from healthy controls were covered by human TCRbeta sequencing. Scalp clonality was compared across normal scalp (n=4), patchy alopecia areata scalp (n=8), and alopecia totalis/universalis scalp (n=8). RNA was obtained with the PAXgene miRNA kit for fixed scalp, the miRNeasy kit for PBMCs, and the RNeasy kit for mouse skin. immunoSEQ multiplex PCR using 35 Vbeta forward primers and 13 Jbeta reverse primers was used to amplify TCRbeta CDR3 regions. What the study reported, not specific to this receptor: Compared with normal scalp, lesional scalp had higher clonality and more expanded CD8+ clones, particularly in alopecia totalis/universalis, a pattern that suggests antigenic drive. Shared TCR sequences between patients were less evident than in mice, which may be partly attributable to HLA diversity in the patient population. Unlike mouse skin, where gammadelta T cells dominate, normal human skin contains resident alphabeta T cells that get sequenced too, which complicates analysis of the scalp TCR repertoire.

Lesional scalp punch biopsies and peripheral blood were obtained from alopecia areata patients. PBMCs were separated by density centrifugation and stained for CD3, CD4 and CD8, after which CD4+ and CD8+ T cells were sorted on a FACSAria. Untreated alopecia areata patients were recruited as part of a multicenter biomarker study. For about 5 biomarker-study patients, blood CD8+ T cells were further sorted into NKG2D-low and NKG2D-high fractions. Remarks on this clone: The antigen it binds to is not known. No per-base quality is available; no much larger clone lies one base away. Other DNA sequences in the sample encode the same CDR3.

CDR1 PRHDT and CDR2 FYEKMQ were looked up in the germline V gene (reference sequence). The CDR3 spans 13 residues, from the cysteine through the phenylalanine. Here the CDR3 DNA is all that survives: 39 bases in frame from base 1. V is trimmed back by 5 bases and J by 1 base, and the junction contains 2 bases that no gene match accounts for. Receptor libraries were prepared by the immunoSEQ multiplex PCR assay. RNA was extracted from all samples and reverse transcribed into cDNA, which served as template for TCR sequencing. SuperScript III was used for first-strand cDNA synthesis, primed with a 2:1 mix of oligo-dT and random hexamers. A synthetic immune receptor repertoire was used to assess amplification bias, and residual bias was removed computationally. Regarding the original processing steps: After raw reads were preprocessed to remove errors, the CDR3 was defined following IMGT conventions as running from the conserved cysteine to phenylalanine. Clonality was computed as 1 minus the Shannon entropy, with the entropy normalized by log2 of the number of productive unique TCRs. CD4 or CD8 identity of scalp clones was inferred by cross-referencing scalp TCRbeta sequences with sorted blood CD4 and CD8 repertoires. Entries here come from immuneACCESS through TCRdb and include only in-frame sequences with V and J called. Some clones fail to appear in such tables; in the studies checked, an unresolved V gene covers under half of the shortfall, and the cause of the remainder is unknown. The DNA gave D and trimming, while V, J and clone size come from that table. The sample profile shows about 110,000 clones; 55% to 70% of them were found once. The ten largest account for around 25% of the sample.

Recombination linked TRBV13 to TRBJ2-7, with 7 middle bases fitting TRBD2. The specimen was NKG2D-low CD8+ T cells sorted from blood. The meaning of the sample's cell subset or site label: sorted CD8+ NKG2D-low blood T cells. The TCR comes from a human donor with alopecia areata. The sequence in DNA is TGTGCCAGCAGCCTGGGACTATCCTACGAGCAGTACTTC. Translated, this is CASSLGLSYEQYF.